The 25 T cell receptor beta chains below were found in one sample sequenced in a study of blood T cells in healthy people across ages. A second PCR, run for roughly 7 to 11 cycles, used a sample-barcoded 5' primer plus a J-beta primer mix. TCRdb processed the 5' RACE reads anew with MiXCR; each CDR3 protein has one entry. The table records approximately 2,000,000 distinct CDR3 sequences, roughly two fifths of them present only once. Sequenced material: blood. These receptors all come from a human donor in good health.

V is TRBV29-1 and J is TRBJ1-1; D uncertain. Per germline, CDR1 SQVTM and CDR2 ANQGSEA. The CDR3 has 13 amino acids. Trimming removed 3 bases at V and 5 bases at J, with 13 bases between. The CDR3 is CSVEGPVGTEAFF. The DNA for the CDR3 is TGCAGCGTTGAGGGCCCTGTGGGAACTGAAGCTTTCTTT.

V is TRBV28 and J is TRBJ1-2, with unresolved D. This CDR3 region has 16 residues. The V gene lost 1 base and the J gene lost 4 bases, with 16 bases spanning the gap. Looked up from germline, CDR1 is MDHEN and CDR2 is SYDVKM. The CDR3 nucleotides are TGTGCCAGCAGTTTATTACTCCACCTGGGGTTCTATGGCTACACCTTC. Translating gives CASSLLLHLGFYGYTF.

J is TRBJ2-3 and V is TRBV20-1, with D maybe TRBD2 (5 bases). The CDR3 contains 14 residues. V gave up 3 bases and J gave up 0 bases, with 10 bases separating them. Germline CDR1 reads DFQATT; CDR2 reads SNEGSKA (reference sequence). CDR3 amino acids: CSARGAVSTDTQYF. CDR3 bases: TGCAGTGCTAGGGGAGCGGTTAGCACAGATACGCAGTATTTT.

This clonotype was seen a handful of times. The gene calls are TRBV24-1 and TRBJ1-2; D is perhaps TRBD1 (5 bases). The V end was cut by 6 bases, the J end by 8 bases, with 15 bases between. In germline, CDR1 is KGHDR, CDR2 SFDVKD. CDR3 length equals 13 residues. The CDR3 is CATSPRTNSGYTF. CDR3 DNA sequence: TGTGCCACCAGTCCCAGGACAAATAGCGGCTACACCTTC.

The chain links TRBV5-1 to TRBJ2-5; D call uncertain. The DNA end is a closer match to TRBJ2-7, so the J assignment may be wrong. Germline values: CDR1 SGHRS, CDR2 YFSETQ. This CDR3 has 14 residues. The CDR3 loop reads CASSLLYTDYEQYF. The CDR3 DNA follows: TGCGCCAGCAGCTTGCTTTATACAGACTACGAGCAGTACTTC.

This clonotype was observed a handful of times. The CDR3: CASSLNPGARYEQYF. The DNA for the CDR3 is TGCGCCAGCAGCTTGAATCCAGGGGCAAGGTACGAGCAGTACTTC. V and J are TRBV5-1 and TRBJ2-7, with D possibly matching TRBD1 (6 bases). Germline V CDR1 and CDR2: SGHRS, YFSETQ. The CDR3 is made up of 15 amino acids. Between the trimmed V and J ends, which lost 1 base and 4 bases, there was a span of 15 bases.

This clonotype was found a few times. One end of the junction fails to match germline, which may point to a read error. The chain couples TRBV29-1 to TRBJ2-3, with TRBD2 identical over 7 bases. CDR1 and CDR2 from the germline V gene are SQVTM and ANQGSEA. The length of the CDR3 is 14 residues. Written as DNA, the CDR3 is TGCGGCGTCGACAGCGGGGTTAGGACAGATACGCAGTATTTT. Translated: CGVDSGVRTDTQYF.

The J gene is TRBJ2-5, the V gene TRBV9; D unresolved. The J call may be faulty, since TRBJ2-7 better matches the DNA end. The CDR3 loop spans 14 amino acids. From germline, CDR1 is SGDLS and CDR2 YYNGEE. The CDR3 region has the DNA TGTGCCAGCAGCGTAGAGGTTGGTGGATACGAGCAGTACTTC. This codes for CASSVEVGGYEQYF.

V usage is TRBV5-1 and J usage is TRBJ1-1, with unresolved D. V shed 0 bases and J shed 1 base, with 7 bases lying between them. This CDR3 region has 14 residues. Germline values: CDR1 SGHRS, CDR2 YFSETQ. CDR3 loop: CASSLAPKNTEAFF. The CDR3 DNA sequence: TGCGCCAGCAGCTTGGCGCCGAAGAACACTGAAGCTTTCTTT.

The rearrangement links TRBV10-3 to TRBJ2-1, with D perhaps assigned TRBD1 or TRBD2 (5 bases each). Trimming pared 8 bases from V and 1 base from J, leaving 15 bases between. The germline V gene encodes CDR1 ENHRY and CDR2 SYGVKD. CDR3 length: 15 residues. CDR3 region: CAISTRDGSYNEQFF. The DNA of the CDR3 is TGTGCCATCTCTACCCGGGACGGTTCCTACAATGAGCAGTTCTTC.

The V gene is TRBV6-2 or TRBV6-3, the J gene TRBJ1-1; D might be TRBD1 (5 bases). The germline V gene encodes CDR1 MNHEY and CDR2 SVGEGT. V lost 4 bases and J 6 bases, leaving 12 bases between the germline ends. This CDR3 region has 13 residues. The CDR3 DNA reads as TGTGCCAGCAGTTCCGACAGTATCTCTGAAGCTTTCTTT. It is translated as CASSSDSISEAFF.

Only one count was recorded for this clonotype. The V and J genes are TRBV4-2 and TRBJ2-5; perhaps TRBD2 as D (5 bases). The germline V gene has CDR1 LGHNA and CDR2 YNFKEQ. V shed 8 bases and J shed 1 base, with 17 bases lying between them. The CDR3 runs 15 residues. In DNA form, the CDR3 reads TGTGCCAGCTCACCCCGGGGAGATCTCCAAGAGACCCAGTACTTC. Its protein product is CASSPRGDLQETQYF.

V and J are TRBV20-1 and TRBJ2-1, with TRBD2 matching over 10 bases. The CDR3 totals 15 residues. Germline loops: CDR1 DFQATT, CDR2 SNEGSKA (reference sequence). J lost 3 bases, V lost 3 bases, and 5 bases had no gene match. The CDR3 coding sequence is TGCAGTGCTAGGCCGCCTAGCGGGGGCTACAATGAGCAGTTCTTC. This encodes CSARPPSGGYNEQFF.

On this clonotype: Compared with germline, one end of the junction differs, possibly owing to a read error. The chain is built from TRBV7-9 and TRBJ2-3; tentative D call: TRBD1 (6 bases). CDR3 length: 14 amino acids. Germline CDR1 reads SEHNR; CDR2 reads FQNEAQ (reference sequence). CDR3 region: CTSSLGQSTDTQYF. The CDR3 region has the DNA TGTACCAGCAGCTTAGGACAGAGCACAGATACGCAGTATTTT.

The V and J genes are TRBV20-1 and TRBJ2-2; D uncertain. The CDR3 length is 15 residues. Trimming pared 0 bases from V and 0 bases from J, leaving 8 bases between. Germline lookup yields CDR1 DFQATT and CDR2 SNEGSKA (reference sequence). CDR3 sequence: CSAREPQANTGELFF. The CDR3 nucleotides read TGCAGTGCTAGAGAACCGCAGGCGAACACCGGGGAGCTGTTTTTT.

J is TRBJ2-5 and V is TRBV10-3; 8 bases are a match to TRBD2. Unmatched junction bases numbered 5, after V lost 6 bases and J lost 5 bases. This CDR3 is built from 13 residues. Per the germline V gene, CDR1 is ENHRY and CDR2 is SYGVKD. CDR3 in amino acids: CAISGLARETQYF. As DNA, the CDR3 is TGTGCCATCAGCGGACTAGCTCGTGAGACCCAGTACTTC.

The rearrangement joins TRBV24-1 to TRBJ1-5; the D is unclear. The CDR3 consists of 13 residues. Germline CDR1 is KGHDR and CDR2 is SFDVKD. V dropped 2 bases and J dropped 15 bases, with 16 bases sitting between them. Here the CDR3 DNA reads TGTGCCACCAGTGATTCGATGTCGGGAACCCGGCATTTT. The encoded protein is CATSDSMSGTRHF.

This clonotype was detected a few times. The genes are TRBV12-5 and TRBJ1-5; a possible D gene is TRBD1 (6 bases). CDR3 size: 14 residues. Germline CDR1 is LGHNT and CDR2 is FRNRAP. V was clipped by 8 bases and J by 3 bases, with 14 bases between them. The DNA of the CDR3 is TGTGCTAGTCAGGACAGCAGTTCCAATCAGCCCCAGCATTTT. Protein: CASQDSSSNQPQHF.

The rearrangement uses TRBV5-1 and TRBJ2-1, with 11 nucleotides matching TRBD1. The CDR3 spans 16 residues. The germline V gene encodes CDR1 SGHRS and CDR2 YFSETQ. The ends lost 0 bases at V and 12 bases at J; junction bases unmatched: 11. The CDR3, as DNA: TGCGCCAGCAGCTTGGGTTCCGGGACAGGGGGTAGCGGGCAGTTCTTC. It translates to CASSLGSGTGGSGQFF.

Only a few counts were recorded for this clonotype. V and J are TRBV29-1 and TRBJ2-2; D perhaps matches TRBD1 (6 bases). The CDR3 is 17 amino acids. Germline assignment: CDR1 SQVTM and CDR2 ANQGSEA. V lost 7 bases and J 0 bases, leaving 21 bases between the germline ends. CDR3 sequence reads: CSALTGTPSSNTGELFF. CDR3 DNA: TGCAGCGCCTTAACCGGGACACCTTCCTCGAACACCGGGGAGCTGTTTTTT.

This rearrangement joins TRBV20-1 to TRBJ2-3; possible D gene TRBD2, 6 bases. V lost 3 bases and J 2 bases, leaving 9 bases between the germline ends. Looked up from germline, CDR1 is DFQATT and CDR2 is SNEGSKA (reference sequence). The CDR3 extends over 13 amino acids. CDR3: CSARERVTDTQYF. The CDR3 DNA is TGCAGTGCTAGGGAGCGGGTCACAGATACGCAGTATTTT.

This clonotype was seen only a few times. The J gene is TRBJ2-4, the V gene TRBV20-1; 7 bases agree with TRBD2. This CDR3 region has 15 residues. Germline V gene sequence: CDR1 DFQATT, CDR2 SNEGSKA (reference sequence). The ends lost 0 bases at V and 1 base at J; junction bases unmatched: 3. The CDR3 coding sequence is TGCAGTGCTAGAGACAGCGGGGCTGCCAAAAACATTCAGTACTTC. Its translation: CSARDSGAAKNIQYF.

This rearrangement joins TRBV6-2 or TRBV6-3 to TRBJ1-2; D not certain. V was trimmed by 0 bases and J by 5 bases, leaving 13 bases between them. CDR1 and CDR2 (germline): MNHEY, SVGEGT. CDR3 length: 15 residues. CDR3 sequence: CASSYSMSGSYGYTF. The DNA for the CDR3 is TGTGCCAGCAGTTACTCGATGTCAGGTTCATATGGCTACACCTTC.

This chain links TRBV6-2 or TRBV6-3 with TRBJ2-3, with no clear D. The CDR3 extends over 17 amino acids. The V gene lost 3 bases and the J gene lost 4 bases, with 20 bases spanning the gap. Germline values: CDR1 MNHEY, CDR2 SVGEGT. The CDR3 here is CASSYIIGISTPDTQYF. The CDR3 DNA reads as TGTGCCAGCAGTTATATTATTGGGATTTCGACTCCAGATACGCAGTATTTT.

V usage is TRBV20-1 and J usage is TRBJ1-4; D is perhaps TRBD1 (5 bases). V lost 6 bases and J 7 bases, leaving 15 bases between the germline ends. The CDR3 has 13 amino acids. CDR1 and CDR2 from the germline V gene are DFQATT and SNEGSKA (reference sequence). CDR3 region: CSAPDRIVEKLFF. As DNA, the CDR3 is TGCAGTGCCCCTGACAGAATTGTTGAAAAACTGTTTTTT.